Listed here are 25 T cell receptor beta chains from one sample, sequenced in a study of T cells after yellow fever vaccination. Each CDR3 protein is one row after TCRdb ran MiXCR on the 5' RACE reads. The data show 250,000 to 350,000 distinct CDR3 sequences, approximately 4% seen once. This specimen was PBMCs, taken 15 days after the yellow fever booster vaccination. The receptor set was obtained from a man aged 18 to 30 who received the YFV17D yellow fever vaccine.

This clonotype was counted only a few times. This chain joins TRBV4-2 and TRBJ2-3; D could derive from TRBD1 or TRBD2 (5 bases each). Per germline, CDR1 LGHNA and CDR2 YNFKEQ. The length of the CDR3 is 15 residues. Trimming cost V 1 base and J 3 bases, with 11 bases left between them. This CDR3 is CASSQGKGTTDTQYF. Here the CDR3 DNA reads TGTGCCAGCAGCCAAGGGAAGGGGACGACAGATACGCAGTATTTT.

This clonotype was recorded a few times. This chain links TRBV12-3 or TRBV12-4 with TRBJ1-5, with 9 bases aligning to TRBD1. The CDR3 spans 14 residues. With 4 bases clipped from V and 8 bases from J, the junction kept 6 bases outside the gene matches. The CDR3 DNA reads as TGTGCCAGCAGTTCGCGGGACAGGGCTAAGCCCCAGCATTTT. Translation gives CASSSRDRAKPQHF.

This clonotype was recorded at least ten times. The V and J genes are TRBV27 and TRBJ2-5, with TRBD2 as a possible D gene (5 bases). The CDR3 loop spans 13 amino acids. CDR1 is MNHEY, CDR2 SMNVEV, per germline (reference sequence). Trimming removed 3 bases from V and 7 bases from J, with 12 bases in between. CDR3 region: CASSFHVAGTQYF. CDR3 sequence (DNA): TGTGCCAGCAGTTTTCACGTCGCGGGGACCCAGTACTTC.

This clonotype was recorded a few times. The CDR3 DNA is TGTGCCAGCAGTGCGAGGGCTAGCGGGGGCACAGATACGCAGTATTTT. Protein sequence: CASSARASGGTDTQYF. This rearrangement joins TRBV2 to TRBJ2-3, with 9 bases fitting TRBD2. The CDR3 covers 16 residues. Losses at the gene ends were 4 bases for V and 1 base for J; bases not matched to a gene: 6. CDR1 is SNHLY and CDR2 is FYNNEI in the germline V gene.

Ten or more counts support this clonotype. V is TRBV20-1 and J is TRBJ2-1, with D possibly TRBD1 on 6 matching bases. V was clipped by 6 bases and J by 4 bases, with 22 bases between them. The CDR3 length is 16 residues. Germline V gene data show CDR1 as DFQATT and CDR2 as SNEGSKA (reference sequence). The CDR3: CSAEIVPGTSYNEQFF. The CDR3, as DNA: TGCAGTGCCGAAATAGTCCCCGGGACATCATACAATGAGCAGTTCTTC.

This clonotype was counted only a few times. The rearrangement uses TRBV4-1 and TRBJ2-6; 9 nucleotides agree with TRBD1. CDR1 is MGHRA and CDR2 is YSYEKL in the germline V gene. The CDR3 is 18 amino acids. V shed 4 bases, J shed 0 bases, and the junction held 7 bases outside the gene matches. The CDR3 DNA reads as TGCGCCAGCAGCCTCGCCGGGACAGGGACCTCTGGGGCCAACGTCCTGACTTTC. Its translation is CASSLAGTGTSGANVLTF.

This clonotype was detected ten times or more. The V gene is TRBV29-1, the J gene TRBJ2-7; 7 bases are shared with TRBD2. The V and J ends lost 4 bases and 4 bases, in that order; junction bases with no gene match: 4. This CDR3 has 12 amino acids. Germline loops: CDR1 SQVTM, CDR2 ANQGSEA. The CDR3 nucleotides are TGCAGCGTTGTGGAGGGAGGGTACGAGCAGTACTTC. Amino acids: CSVVEGGYEQYF.

This clonotype was counted many times. The chain carries TRBV12-3 or TRBV12-4 and TRBJ1-4; tentative D call: TRBD1 (6 bases). The length of the CDR3 is 15 residues. With 6 bases removed from V and 7 bases from J, the gap between germline ends came to 18 bases. CDR3 nucleotide sequence: TGTGCCAGCAGATCACCCCGGGGGCACGGTGAAAAACTGTTTTTT. Translated: CASRSPRGHGEKLFF.

This clonotype was detected many times. CDR3 sequence: CASSQPTNSYEQYV. In nucleotides, the CDR3 is TGTGCCAGCAGCCAACCGACTAACTCCTACGAGCAGTACGTC. V usage is TRBV28 and J usage is TRBJ2-7; a weak D match, TRBD2 (5 bases). From germline, CDR1 is MDHEN and CDR2 SYDVKM. The CDR3 consists of 14 residues. The V and J ends lost 6 bases and 0 bases respectively, with 12 bases between them.

A few counts support this clonotype. This chain links TRBV29-1 with TRBJ2-6, with TRBD1 identical over 8 bases. J gave up 2 bases and V 4 bases, and 13 bases lay outside the gene matches. CDR1 SQVTM and CDR2 ANQGSEA come from the germline V gene. This CDR3 has 18 residues. Here the CDR3 reads CSVAQPDRVIAGANVLTF. The CDR3 DNA reads TGCAGCGTTGCCCAGCCGGACAGGGTAATTGCTGGGGCCAACGTCCTGACTTTC.

Many counts were recorded for this clonotype. The gene calls are TRBV4-1 and TRBJ1-1; D is unclear. This CDR3 has 14 residues. Germline V CDR1 and CDR2: MGHRA, YSYEKL. V lost 4 bases and J 6 bases, leaving 15 bases between the germline ends. The CDR3 DNA follows: TGCGCCAGCAGCCCGACGGGAGGACCCGCTGAAGCTTTCTTT. It codes for CASSPTGGPAEAFF.

This clonotype was picked up many times. The chain recombines TRBV9 with TRBJ2-7, with TRBD2 as a possible D gene (5 bases). The CDR3 loop spans 15 amino acids. The germline V gene has CDR1 SGDLS and CDR2 YYNGEE. V lost 2 bases to trimming and J lost 0 bases, with 12 bases between them. The DNA for the CDR3 is TGTGCCAGCAGCGTCGGCGGGCCCTGCTCCTACGAGCAGTACGTC. Translation: CASSVGGPCSYEQYV.

A few counts support this clonotype. The rearrangement uses TRBV18 and TRBJ2-2; 7 nucleotides agree with TRBD2. This CDR3 is 17 amino acids long. Losses at the gene ends were 2 bases for V and 0 bases for J; bases not matched to a gene: 6. Germline V gene sequence: CDR1 KGHSH, CDR2 LQKENI. In DNA, the CDR3 is TGTGCCAGCTCACCAGGACGCGGACTAGCGAACACCGGGGAGCTGTTTTTT. This encodes CASSPGRGLANTGELFF.

This clonotype was seen a few times. The chain couples TRBV5-1 to TRBJ2-5; weak D call: TRBD1 (5 bases). Germline V lookup: CDR1 SGHRS, CDR2 YFSETQ. The CDR3 totals 14 residues. V lost 0 bases, J lost 1 base, and 7 bases lay in between. CDR3 in amino acids: CASSLVTAQETQYF. The CDR3, as DNA: TGCGCCAGCAGCTTGGTGACAGCCCAAGAGACCCAGTACTTC.

This sequence joins TRBV15 and TRBJ2-7; D is possibly TRBD1 (6 bases). The V end lost 6 bases, the J end lost 0 bases, and 9 bases lay between the germline ends. CDR3 length: 13 amino acids. Germline V gene data show CDR1 as LNHNV and CDR2 as YYDKDF (reference sequence). The CDR3 sequence is CATRDRSSYEQYF. CDR3 bases: TGTGCCACCAGAGACAGGAGCTCCTACGAGCAGTACTTC.

In this sample, this clonotype turned up many times. The chain is built from TRBV7-9 and TRBJ2-5, with D possibly being TRBD1 or TRBD2 (6 bases each). This CDR3 is 16 amino acids long. Per germline, CDR1 SEHNR and CDR2 FQNEAQ (reference sequence). Deletions cut 1 base from V and 4 bases from J, with 16 bases between. CDR3 in amino acids: CASSLGRGLGRETQYF. CDR3 DNA: TGTGCCAGCAGCTTAGGTCGGGGGCTTGGGCGAGAGACCCAGTACTTC.

This chain links TRBV12-3 or TRBV12-4 with TRBJ1-2; D uncertain. Trimming cost V 6 bases and J 6 bases, with 17 bases left between them. The CDR3 extends over 14 amino acids. The CDR3 DNA reads TGTGCCAGCAGGGGGTTGAGATCTTTCGATGGCTACACCTTC. Amino acids: CASRGLRSFDGYTF.

This clonotype was counted many times. The V and J genes are TRBV20-1 and TRBJ1-1, with a tentative D call TRBD1 (6 bases). V was shortened by 1 base and J by 5 bases, with 11 bases between the two germline ends. This CDR3 has 13 amino acids. Germline assignment: CDR1 DFQATT and CDR2 SNEGSKA (reference sequence). CDR3 loop: CSARALGGTEAFF. The CDR3 region has the DNA TGCAGTGCTAGAGCTTTAGGGGGGACTGAAGCTTTCTTT.

The CDR3 bases are TGTGCCAGCAGTTTTCTAGCGGGGGGGTACAGTAACGAGCAGTACTTC. It is translated as CASSFLAGGYSNEQYF. The chain employs TRBV28 and TRBJ2-7, with 12 positions matching TRBD2. Germline CDR1 MDHEN, CDR2 SYDVKM. With V trimmed by 3 bases and J by 5 bases, 8 bases remained unmatched. The CDR3 consists of 16 residues.

This clonotype was observed many times. The genes are TRBV7-9 and TRBJ2-1; D uncertain. Trimming cost V 0 bases and J 10 bases, with 10 bases left between them. Germline V CDR1 and CDR2: SEHNR, FQNEAQ (reference sequence). The CDR3 is made up of 13 amino acids. CDR3 region: CASSLASAPEQFF. As DNA, the CDR3 is TGTGCCAGCAGCTTAGCCTCGGCCCCCGAGCAGTTCTTC.

This clonotype was counted many times. The chain carries TRBV5-1 and TRBJ1-2, with a possible D match to TRBD1 (5 bases). CDR1 SGHRS and CDR2 YFSETQ come from the germline V gene. The CDR3 totals 14 residues. Trimming took 0 bases from V and 5 from J, leaving 11 bases between them. CDR3 sequence: CASSLAPGQYGYTF. CDR3 DNA sequence: TGCGCCAGCAGCTTGGCCCCAGGGCAATATGGCTACACCTTC.

This chain joins TRBV7-8 and TRBJ1-5; perhaps TRBD1 as D (5 bases). This CDR3 region has 17 residues. Germline CDR1 reads SGHVS; CDR2 reads FQNEAQ. V shed 5 bases and J shed 3 bases, with 20 bases lying between them. The CDR3 protein is CASSPRGVTADNQPQHF. CDR3 DNA: TGTGCCAGCAGCCCTAGAGGGGTGACAGCGGACAATCAGCCCCAGCATTTT.

This clonotype was found many times. This chain links TRBV6-2 or TRBV6-3 with TRBJ2-7; 7 nucleotides match TRBD2. The CDR3 extends over 15 amino acids. V lost 0 bases and J lost 6; bases outside the gene matches: 8. Germline values: CDR1 MNHEY, CDR2 SVGEGT. The CDR3 DNA is TGTGCCAGCAGTTACTCTGTCCAGCGGGGCGGCGAGCAGTACTTC. Its protein product is CASSYSVQRGGEQYF.

The sample holds many counts of this clonotype. The gene calls are TRBV20-1 and TRBJ2-4; D gene ambiguous. This CDR3 is 13 amino acids long. CDR1 DFQATT and CDR2 SNEGSKA come from the germline V gene (reference sequence). V lost 5 bases to trimming and J lost 2 bases, with 10 bases between them. The CDR3, as DNA: TGCAGTGCTCCCTCAGGCTCCAAAAACATTCAGTACTTC. This codes for CSAPSGSKNIQYF.

This rearrangement joins TRBV19 to TRBJ1-1; the match to TRBD1 covers 11 bases. CDR3 length: 16 amino acids. Trimming cost V 10 bases and J 3 bases; bases outside gene matches: 13. The germline V gene has CDR1 LNHDA and CDR2 SQIVND (reference sequence). CDR3 sequence reads: CATAPTWTGGYTEAFF. Written as DNA, the CDR3 is TGTGCCACCGCACCTACTTGGACAGGGGGCTACACTGAAGCTTTCTTT.